This TCR beta chain is drawn from a study of immune cell composition in non-small cell lung cancer. For the study at large: Lung adenocarcinoma or squamous carcinoma made up most tumours. Study-level findings and limits: No significant correlation existed between pack-years smoked and tumour clonality. Shared sequences between tumour-reactive and dominant in vivo clones were not proven. Squamous carcinomas (roughly 80%) more often had tumour-associated clones >0.5% than adenocarcinomas (around 33%).

The normal lung sample lay at least 3 cm, and maximally far, from the tumour. Turning to this clone: Its specificity is not known.

The germline CDR1 and CDR2 sequences are SNHLY and FYNNEI. This CDR3 contains 14 residues. V shed 4 bases, J shed 2 bases, and the junction held 0 bases outside the gene matches. The table came from immunoSEQ multiplex PCR; TCRdb's copy has only in-frame clones and leaves some out. The sample consists of 7,000 or so clones, just under 85% of them appearing once. This clonotype was sampled from a human donor with non-small cell lung cancer. The chain uses TRBV2 and TRBJ1-3; 9 bases match TRBD1. Sample: non-adjacent lung tissue. The DNA of the CDR3 is TGTGCCAGCAGTGGACAGGGGGCTGGAAACACCATATATTTT. Translation gives CASSGQGAGNTIYF.